Below, 5 T cell receptor beta chains from the same sample are listed, as sequenced in a study of tumor and adjacent non-tumor tissue in lung cancer. No cell sorting was done before RNA was extracted from the tissue. Distant lung tissue was collected more than 3 cm away from the tumor edge. Three rounds of nested PCR, following a modified ARM-PCR protocol, produced the TCRbeta library. Each CDR3 protein is one row after TCRdb ran MiXCR on the multiplex PCR reads. The sample carries some 80,000 distinct CDR3 sequences, 65% to 85% recorded once. Specimen: distant non-tumor lung tissue. These receptors all come from a man aged 60 to 75 with non-small cell lung cancer.

For this clonotype: A single base separates this from a much larger clone, so it may be a read error. The V and J genes are TRBV29-1 and TRBJ2-5; 8 bases agree with TRBD1. Germline V CDR1 and CDR2: SQVTM, ANQGSEA. There are 12 residues in the CDR3. Here the CDR3 reads CGPGQGQETQYF. In DNA, the CDR3 is TGCGGCCCCGGACAGGGCCAAGAGACCCAGTACTTC.

In the case of this clonotype: A read error may produce the germline difference seen at one junction end. The chain uses TRBV11-2 and TRBJ2-6; D remains ambiguous. The germline CDR1 and CDR2 sequences are SGHAT and FQNNGV. The length of the CDR3 is 14 residues. CDR3 residues: CASSSISGSNILTF. The CDR3 nucleotides are TGTGCTAGCAGTTCTATCTCTGGGTCCAACATCCTGACTTTC.

This clonotype has only one observation. Because it lacks the conserved phenylalanine or tryptophan at the end, this CDR3 is likely a read error. This rearrangement joins TRBV20-1 to TRBJ2-7, with TRBD1 matching over 7 bases. Germline V lookup: CDR1 DFQATT, CDR2 SNEGSKA (reference sequence). The V gene end was trimmed by 2 bases and the J gene end by 6 bases; junction bases not matched to a gene: 4. CDR3 length: 12 residues. This chain's CDR3 is CSARQNRGEQYL. In nucleotides, the CDR3 is TGCAGTGCTAGACAGAACAGGGGCGAGCAGTACTTA.

This clonotype was seen a handful of times. A read error may explain this, as a much larger clone is one base away. The chain carries TRBV6-5 and TRBJ2-6; D remains unclear. CDR3 length equals 13 residues. Germline-derived CDR1 and CDR2 are MNHEY and SVGAGI. The CDR3 coding sequence is TGTGCGAGTTCTCCGGGTGGGACCAACGTCCTGACTTTC. This translates into CASSPGGTNVLTF.

With regard to this clonotype: One end of the junction varies from germline; a read error may be responsible. V and J are TRBV29-1 and TRBJ2-3; 10 positions match TRBD1. The germline V gene has CDR1 SQVTM and CDR2 ANQGSEA. This CDR3 spans 19 amino acids. The CDR3 here is CRVELPGQGYSGGDDTQYF. CDR3 coding DNA: TGCAGAGTTGAACTTCCGGGACAGGGGTATTCCGGCGGGGATGATACGCAGTATTTT.